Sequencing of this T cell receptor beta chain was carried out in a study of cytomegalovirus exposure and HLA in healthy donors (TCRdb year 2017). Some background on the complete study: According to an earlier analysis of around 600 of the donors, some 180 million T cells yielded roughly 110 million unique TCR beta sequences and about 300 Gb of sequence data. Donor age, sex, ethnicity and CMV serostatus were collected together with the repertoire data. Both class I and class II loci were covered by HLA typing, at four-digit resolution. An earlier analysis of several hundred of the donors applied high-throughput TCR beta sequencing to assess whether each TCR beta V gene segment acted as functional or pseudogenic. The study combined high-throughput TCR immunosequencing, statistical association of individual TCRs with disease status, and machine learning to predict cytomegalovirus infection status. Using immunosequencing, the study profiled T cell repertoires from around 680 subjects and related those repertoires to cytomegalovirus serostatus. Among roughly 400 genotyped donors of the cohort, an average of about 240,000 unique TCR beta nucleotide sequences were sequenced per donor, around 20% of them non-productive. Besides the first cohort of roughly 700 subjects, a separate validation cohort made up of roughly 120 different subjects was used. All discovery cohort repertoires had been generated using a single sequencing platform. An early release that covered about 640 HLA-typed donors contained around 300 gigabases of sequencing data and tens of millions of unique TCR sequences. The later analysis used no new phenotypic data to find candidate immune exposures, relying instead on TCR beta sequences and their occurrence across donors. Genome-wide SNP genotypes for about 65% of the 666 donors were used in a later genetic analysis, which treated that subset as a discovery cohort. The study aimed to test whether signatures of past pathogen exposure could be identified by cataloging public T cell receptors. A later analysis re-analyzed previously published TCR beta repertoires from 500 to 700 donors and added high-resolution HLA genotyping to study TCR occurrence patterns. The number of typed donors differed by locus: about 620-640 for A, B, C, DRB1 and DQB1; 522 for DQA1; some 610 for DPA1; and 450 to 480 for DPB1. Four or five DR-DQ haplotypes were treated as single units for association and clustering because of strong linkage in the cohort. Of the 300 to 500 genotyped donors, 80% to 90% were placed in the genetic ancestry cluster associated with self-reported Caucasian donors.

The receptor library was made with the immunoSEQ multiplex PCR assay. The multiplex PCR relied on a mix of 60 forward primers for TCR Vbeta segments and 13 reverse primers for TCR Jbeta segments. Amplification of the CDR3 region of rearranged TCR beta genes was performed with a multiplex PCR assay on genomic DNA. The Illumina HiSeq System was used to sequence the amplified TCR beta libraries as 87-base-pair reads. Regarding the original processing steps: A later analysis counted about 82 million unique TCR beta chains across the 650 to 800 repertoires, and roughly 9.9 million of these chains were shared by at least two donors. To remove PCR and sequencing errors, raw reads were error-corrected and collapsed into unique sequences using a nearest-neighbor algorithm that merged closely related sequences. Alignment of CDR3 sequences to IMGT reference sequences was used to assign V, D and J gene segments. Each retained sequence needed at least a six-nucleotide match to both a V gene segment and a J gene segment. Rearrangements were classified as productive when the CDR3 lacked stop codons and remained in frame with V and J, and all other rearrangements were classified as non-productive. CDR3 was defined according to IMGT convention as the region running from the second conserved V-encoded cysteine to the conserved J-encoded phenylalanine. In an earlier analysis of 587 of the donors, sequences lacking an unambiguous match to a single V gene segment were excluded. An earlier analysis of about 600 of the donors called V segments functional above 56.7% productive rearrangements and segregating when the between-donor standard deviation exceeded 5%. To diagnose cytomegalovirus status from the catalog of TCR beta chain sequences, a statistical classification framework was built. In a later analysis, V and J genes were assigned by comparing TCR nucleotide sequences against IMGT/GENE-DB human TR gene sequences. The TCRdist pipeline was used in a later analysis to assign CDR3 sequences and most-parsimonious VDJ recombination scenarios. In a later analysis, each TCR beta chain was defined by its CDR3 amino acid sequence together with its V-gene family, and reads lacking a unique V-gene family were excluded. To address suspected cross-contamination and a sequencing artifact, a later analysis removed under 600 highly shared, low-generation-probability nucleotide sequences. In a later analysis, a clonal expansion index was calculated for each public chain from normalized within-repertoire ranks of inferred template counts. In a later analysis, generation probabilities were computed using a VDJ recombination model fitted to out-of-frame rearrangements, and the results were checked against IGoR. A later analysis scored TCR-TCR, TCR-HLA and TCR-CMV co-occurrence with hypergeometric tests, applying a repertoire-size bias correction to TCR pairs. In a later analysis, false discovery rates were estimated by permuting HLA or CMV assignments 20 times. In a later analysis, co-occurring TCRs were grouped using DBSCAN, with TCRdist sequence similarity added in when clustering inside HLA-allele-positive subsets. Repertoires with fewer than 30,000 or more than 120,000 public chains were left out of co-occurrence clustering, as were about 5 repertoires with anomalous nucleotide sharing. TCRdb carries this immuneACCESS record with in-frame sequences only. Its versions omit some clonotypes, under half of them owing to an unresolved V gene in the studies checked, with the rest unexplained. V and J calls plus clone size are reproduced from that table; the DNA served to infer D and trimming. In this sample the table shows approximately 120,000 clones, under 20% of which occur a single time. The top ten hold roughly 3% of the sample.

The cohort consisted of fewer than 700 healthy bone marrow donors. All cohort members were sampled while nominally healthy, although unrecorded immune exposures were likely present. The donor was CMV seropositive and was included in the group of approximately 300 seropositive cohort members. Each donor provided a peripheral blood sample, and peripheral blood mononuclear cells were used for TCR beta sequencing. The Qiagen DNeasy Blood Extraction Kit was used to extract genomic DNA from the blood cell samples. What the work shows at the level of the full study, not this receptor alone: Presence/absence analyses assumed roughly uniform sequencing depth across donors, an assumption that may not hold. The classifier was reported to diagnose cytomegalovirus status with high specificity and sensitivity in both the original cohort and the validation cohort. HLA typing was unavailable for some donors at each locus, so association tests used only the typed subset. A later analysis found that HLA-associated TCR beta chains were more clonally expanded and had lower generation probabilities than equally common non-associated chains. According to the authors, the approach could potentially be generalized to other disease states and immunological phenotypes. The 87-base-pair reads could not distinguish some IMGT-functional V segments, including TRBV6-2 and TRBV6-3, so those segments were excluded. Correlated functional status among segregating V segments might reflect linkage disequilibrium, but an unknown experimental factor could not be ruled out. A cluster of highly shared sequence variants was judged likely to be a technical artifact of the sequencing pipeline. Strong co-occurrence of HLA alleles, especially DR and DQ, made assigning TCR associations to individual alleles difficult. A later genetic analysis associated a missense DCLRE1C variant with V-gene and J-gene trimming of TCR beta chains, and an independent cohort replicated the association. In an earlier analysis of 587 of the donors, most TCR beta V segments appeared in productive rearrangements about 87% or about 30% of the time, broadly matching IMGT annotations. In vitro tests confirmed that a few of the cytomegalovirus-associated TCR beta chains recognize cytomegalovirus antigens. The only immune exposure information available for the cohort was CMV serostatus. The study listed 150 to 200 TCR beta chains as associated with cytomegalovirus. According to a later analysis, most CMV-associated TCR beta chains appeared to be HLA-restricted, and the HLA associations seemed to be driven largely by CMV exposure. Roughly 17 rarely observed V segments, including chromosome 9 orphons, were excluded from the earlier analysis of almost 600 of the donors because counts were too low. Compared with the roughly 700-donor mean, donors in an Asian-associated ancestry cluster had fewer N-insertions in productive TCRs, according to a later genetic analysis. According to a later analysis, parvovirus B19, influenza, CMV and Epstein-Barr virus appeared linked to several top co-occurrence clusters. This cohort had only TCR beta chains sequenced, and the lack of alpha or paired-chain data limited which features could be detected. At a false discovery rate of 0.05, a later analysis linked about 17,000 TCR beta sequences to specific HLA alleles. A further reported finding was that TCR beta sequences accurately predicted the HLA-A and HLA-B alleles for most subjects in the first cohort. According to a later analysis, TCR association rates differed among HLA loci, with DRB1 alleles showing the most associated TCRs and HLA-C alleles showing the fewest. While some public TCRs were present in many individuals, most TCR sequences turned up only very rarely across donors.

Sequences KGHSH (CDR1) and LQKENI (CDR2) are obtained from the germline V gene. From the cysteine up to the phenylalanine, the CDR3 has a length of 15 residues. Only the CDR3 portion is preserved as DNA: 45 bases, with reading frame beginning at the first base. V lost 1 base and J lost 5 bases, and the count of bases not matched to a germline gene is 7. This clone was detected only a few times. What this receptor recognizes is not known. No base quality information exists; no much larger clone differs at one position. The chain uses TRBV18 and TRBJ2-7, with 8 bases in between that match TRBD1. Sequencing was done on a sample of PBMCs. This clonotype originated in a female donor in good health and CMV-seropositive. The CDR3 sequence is CASSPLKGQGHEQYF. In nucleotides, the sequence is TGTGCCAGCTCACCACTCAAAGGACAGGGCCACGAGCAGTACTTC.